Below, one T cell receptor (beta chain) is given with its context. Its antigen is still unknown. Base qualities were left out, and no much larger clone turns up one base away. The source of the sample is a study of radiotherapy plus CTLA-4 blockade in lung cancer (dated 2018 in TCRdb). In the study overall: Objective responses occurred in 18% of enrolled patients, and roughly 30% achieved disease control. The investigation overall reported the following: After treatment with radiotherapy and ipilimumab, TCR clones that came from tumors expanded in the peripheral blood. Early dynamic changes in blood T cell clones, together with increased serum interferon-beta after radiation, were reported as the strongest predictors of response.

Receptor amplification or capture employed the immunoSEQ multiplex PCR assay. What TCRdb holds here is the immuneACCESS table cut down to in-frame rearrangements. Part of the clones is not present; checked against another copy, under half of the missing clones reflect an unresolved V gene, and the others are unexplained. Within this sample are some 48,000 clones, with around nine tenths of them counted one time only. The leading ten clones occupy around 17% of the sample. The study evaluated CTLA-4 blockade (ipilimumab) given together with focal radiation therapy in patients who had chemo-refractory metastatic non-small-cell lung cancer. CDR1 WNHNN and CDR2 SYGVQD were looked up in the germline V gene (reference sequence). V was cut back by 2 bases and J by 2 bases, leaving a gap of 4 bases between them. Its CDR3 holds 13 amino acids, cysteine through phenylalanine. Only the CDR3 portion is preserved as DNA: 39 bases, with reading frame beginning at the first base.

Sequencing was performed on peripheral blood, taken from a patient treated with radiotherapy plus ipilimumab. The chain employs TRBV10-1 and TRBJ1-5; no confident D gene assignment can be made. This TCR was recovered from a human donor with non-small cell lung cancer that progressed on radiotherapy plus ipilimumab. Some clones in this sample may be carry-over from other donors' samples. The CDR3 is CASSEEGNQPQHF. In nucleotide form, the sequence is TGCGCCAGCAGTGAGGAGGGCAATCAGCCCCAGCATTTT.